This T cell receptor (beta chain) originates from a study of OX40 agonist ivuxolimab in advanced cancers. At the level of the study: Recorded diagnoses for dose-escalation patients were hepatocellular carcinoma, melanoma, renal cell or head and neck cancer. Broader study findings: Expanded clones were, on average, more numerous among CD8+ T cells than CD4+. Clonal expansion by week 6 occurred in CD4+ and CD8+ blood T cells (at 0.1 to 3.0 mg/kg).

The timepoints at which blood was sampled were baseline, cycle 4 day 1, and cycle 7 day 1. In regard to this clone: Its target is not known.

Measured with immunoSEQ multiplex PCR; TCRdb has only the in-frame clones, and not every one. Of fewer than 75,000 clones in the sample, about 89% were seen once. Sequencing was performed on CD4+ or CD8+ T cells sorted from blood, taken in a trial of the OX40 agonist ivuxolimab. The receptor's source is an adult with an advanced solid tumor such as melanoma, head and neck, liver or kidney cancer.

CDR3 sequence: CATSREWGVGSKNIQYF. CDR3 coding DNA: TGTGCCACCAGCAGAGAGTGGGGGGTTGGGTCCAAAAACATTCAGTACTTC. The chain is built from TRBV15 and TRBJ2-4; the D gene is possibly TRBD2 (6 bases). V shed 0 bases and J shed 2 bases, with 14 bases lying between them. The CDR3 is 17 amino acids. Germline assignment: CDR1 LNHNV and CDR2 YYDKDF (reference sequence).